The 26 T cell receptor beta chains given below trace back to one sample, sequenced in a study of cytomegalovirus exposure and HLA in healthy donors. PCR used 60 Vbeta primers and 13 Jbeta primers. The assay was immunoSEQ multiplex PCR, and TCRdb's table has in-frame clones only and misses some. Counted here are around 94,000 clones, around 80% occurring once; the ten biggest clones make up 4% to 5.5%. Source material: PBMCs. These receptors originate from a male donor in good health and CMV-seropositive.

This clone was detected a few times. V usage is TRBV28 and J usage is TRBJ2-7; 7 nucleotides align to TRBD2. Germline loops: CDR1 MDHEN, CDR2 SYDVKM. The trim removed 10 bases at V and 2 bases at J, leaving 8 bases unmatched. The CDR3 consists of 13 residues. CDR3 coding DNA: TGTGCCATCGGACCGGGACTACCCTACGAGCAGTACTTC. Residues: CAIGPGLPYEQYF.

The chain combines TRBV19 with TRBJ1-2; 8 bases agree with TRBD1. This CDR3 is built from 14 residues. Germline values: CDR1 LNHDA, CDR2 SQIVND (reference sequence). The ends lost 7 bases at V and 1 base at J; junction bases unmatched: 5. CDR3 amino acids: CASTQGARNYGYTF. The DNA of the CDR3 is TGTGCCAGTACTCAGGGGGCGCGTAACTATGGCTACACCTTC.

The genes are TRBV6-1 and TRBJ1-6, with 7 bases identical to TRBD1. Germline V gives CDR1 MNHNS, CDR2 SASEGT. This CDR3 spans 15 amino acids. The J segment lost 6 bases and the V segment lost 3 bases, leaving 5 bases of the junction unmatched. CDR3 sequence: CASSERQGSNSPLHF. Written as DNA, the CDR3 is TGTGCCAGCAGTGAGAGACAGGGAAGTAATTCACCCCTCCACTTT.

The chain carries TRBV30 and TRBJ1-1; D is possibly TRBD1 (5 bases). Looked up from germline, CDR1 is GTSNPN and CDR2 is SVGIG (reference sequence). The CDR3 is 14 residues long. With 4 bases removed from V and 1 base from J, the gap between germline ends came to 13 bases. CDR3 DNA: TGTGCCTGGAATCCTCTGGGGGGGAACACTGAAGCTTTCTTT. Translating gives CAWNPLGGNTEAFF.

Only a few counts were recorded for this clone. The DNA of the CDR3 is TGTGCCAGCAGTTCTCAGGGGGTTACTGGCTACACCTTC. Its translation is CASSSQGVTGYTF. The J gene is TRBJ1-2, the V gene TRBV7-9, with TRBD1 identical over 7 bases. Germline V gene lookup returns CDR1 SEHNR and CDR2 FQNEAQ (reference sequence). CDR3 length equals 13 residues. V lost 6 bases and J lost 7; bases outside the gene matches: 8.

DNA for the CDR3: TGCGCCAGCAGCCAGATGGGGACAGCGCCCTACGAGCAGTACTTC. This sequence encodes CASSQMGTAPYEQYF. J is TRBJ2-7 and V is TRBV4-1, with 7 nucleotides matching TRBD1. With 3 bases clipped from V and 2 bases from J, the junction kept 7 bases outside the gene matches. CDR1 is MGHRA, CDR2 YSYEKL, per germline. The CDR3 has 15 residues.

This sequence joins TRBV4-1 and TRBJ2-1; the D gene is possibly TRBD2 (6 bases). This CDR3 has 17 amino acids. Trimming shortened V by 1 base and J by 10 bases, and 23 bases separated the two germline ends. In germline, CDR1 is MGHRA, CDR2 YSYEKL. The CDR3 sequence is CASSQAPRDSVIREQFF. In nucleotides, the CDR3 is TGCGCCAGCAGCCAAGCCCCCCGGGACTCAGTAATCAGGGAGCAGTTCTTC.

Here the CDR3 DNA reads TGTGCCAGCAGCTTCCCCGGGGGGAAGGAAAAACTGTTTTTT. Translated: CASSFPGGKEKLFF. This chain uses TRBV7-9 with TRBJ1-4, with TRBD1 as a possible D gene (5 bases). V lost 3 bases and J lost 8, with 13 bases in between. Per the germline V gene, CDR1 is SEHNR and CDR2 is FQNEAQ (reference sequence). The CDR3 loop spans 14 amino acids.

J is TRBJ1-5 and V is TRBV19; weak D call: TRBD1 (5 bases). This CDR3 region has 14 residues. V lost 3 bases and J 0 bases, leaving 6 bases between the germline ends. Looked up from germline, CDR1 is LNHDA and CDR2 is SQIVND (reference sequence). The DNA of the CDR3 is TGTGCCAGTAGTATCGGGGGTAGCAATCAGCCCCAGCATTTT. This sequence encodes CASSIGGSNQPQHF.

V usage is TRBV6-1 and J usage is TRBJ2-7; weak D call: TRBD1 (6 bases). The V gene lost 2 bases and the J gene lost 0 bases, with 14 bases spanning the gap. The CDR3 consists of 16 residues. Germline CDR1 and CDR2: MNHNS and SASEGT. Here the CDR3 DNA reads TGTGCCAGCAGTGAATGGGACAAGCCTAGCTCCTACGAGCAGTACTTC. It specifies CASSEWDKPSSYEQYF.

This rearrangement joins TRBV11-2 to TRBJ1-2; 8 nucleotides match TRBD1. The V gene's germline CDR1 is SGHAT and CDR2 FQNNGV. The CDR3 runs to 16 residues. The trim removed 3 bases at V and 3 bases at J, leaving 9 bases unmatched. DNA of the CDR3: TGTGCCAGCAGCTTTTCCGCAGGGGGCGCGGACTATGGCTACACCTTC. It encodes CASSFSAGGADYGYTF.

There are a few counts of this clone. The chain employs TRBV6-1 and TRBJ1-1; D is unresolved. The CDR3 is 11 residues long. Germline assignment: CDR1 MNHNS and CDR2 SASEGT. The V gene lost 6 bases and the J gene lost 6 bases, with 8 bases spanning the gap. The DNA for the CDR3 is TGTGCCAGCAGGGGCGGGCCTGAAGCTTTCTTT. Its translation: CASRGGPEAFF.

The rearrangement uses TRBV29-1 and TRBJ2-3; possible D gene TRBD2, 6 bases. Trimming took off 7 bases at V and 2 bases at J, with 13 bases between the two ends. The CDR3 sequence is 13 residues long. CDR1 is SQVTM and CDR2 is ANQGSEA in the germline V gene. The CDR3 sequence is CSARGGITDTQYF. DNA for the CDR3: TGCAGCGCCCGAGGAGGGATCACAGATACGCAGTATTTT.

The gene calls are TRBV27 and TRBJ1-1; D might be TRBD1 (5 bases). V was cut by 5 bases and J by 4 bases, with 17 bases left in between. The CDR3 is 15 amino acids. Looked up from germline, CDR1 is MNHEY and CDR2 is SMNVEV (reference sequence). The chain's CDR3 is CASSPRGGSGTEAFF. CDR3 DNA sequence: TGTGCCAGCAGTCCCCGCGGGGGTTCGGGCACTGAAGCTTTCTTT.

This chain links TRBV6-1 with TRBJ1-5; TRBD1 might be the D (6 bases). The CDR3 consists of 13 residues. Trimming stripped 5 bases from V and 6 bases from J, with 11 bases between. Germline loops: CDR1 MNHNS, CDR2 SASEGT. DNA for the CDR3: TGTGCCAGCAGTTCAGGGGTAGGTCAGCCCCAGCATTTT. Its protein product is CASSSGVGQPQHF.

The chain carries TRBV6-5 and TRBJ2-5, with a possible D match to TRBD2 (5 bases). Germline assignment: CDR1 MNHEY and CDR2 SVGAGI. V was pared by 2 bases and J by 5 bases, with 12 bases between. The CDR3 is made up of 14 amino acids. CDR3 in amino acids: CASSYSRGEETQYF. The CDR3, as DNA: TGTGCCAGCAGTTACAGCCGGGGAGAGGAGACCCAGTACTTC.

The count of this clone is one. This sequence joins TRBV13 and TRBJ1-2; a weak D match, TRBD1 (6 bases). With 8 bases removed from V and 4 bases from J, the gap between germline ends came to 14 bases. CDR1 is PRHDT and CDR2 is FYEKMQ in the germline V gene (reference sequence). The CDR3 consists of 13 residues. CDR3 residues: CASEGGSPYGYTF. CDR3 bases: TGTGCCAGCGAGGGGGGGAGCCCCTATGGCTACACCTTC.

The CDR3 spells CASSLLLAGNTGELFF. The CDR3 region has the DNA TGCGCCAGCAGCTTGTTACTAGCGGGGAACACCGGGGAGCTGTTTTTT. The gene calls are TRBV5-1 and TRBJ2-2, with 9 bases identical to TRBD2. The CDR3 sequence is 16 residues long. Germline V gene sequence: CDR1 SGHRS, CDR2 YFSETQ. Germline trimming cut 1 base from V and 1 base from J; bases unmatched to any gene: 2.

CDR3 sequence: CASSPTLGSYEQYF. CDR3 DNA: TGTGCCAGCAGTCCCACCCTAGGGAGCTACGAGCAGTACTTC. V usage is TRBV6-6 and J usage is TRBJ2-7; D possibly corresponds to TRBD2 (5 bases). The CDR3 has 14 amino acids. The germline CDR1 and CDR2 sequences are MNHNY and SVGAGI (reference sequence). The V end lost 5 bases, the J end lost 3 bases, and 14 bases lay between the germline ends.

The V and J genes are TRBV28 and TRBJ1-5, with a possible D match to TRBD1 (6 bases). The CDR3 runs 15 residues. V lost 7 bases and J lost 2, with 15 bases in between. CDR1 and CDR2 from the germline V gene are MDHEN and SYDVKM. CDR3: CASTRIEGGNQPQHF. The CDR3, as DNA: TGTGCCAGCACACGGATCGAGGGGGGCAATCAGCCCCAGCATTTT.

The genes are TRBV5-4 and TRBJ2-2; 8 positions agree with TRBD1. Germline trimming cut 4 bases from V and 4 bases from J; bases unmatched to any gene: 9. Looked up from germline, CDR1 is SGHNT and CDR2 is YYREEE (reference sequence). The CDR3 has 16 amino acids. Here the CDR3 reads CASSEQYRGSTGELFF. The CDR3 DNA follows: TGTGCCAGCAGCGAACAATACAGGGGGAGCACCGGGGAGCTGTTTTTT. The variable domain in full, completed from reference TRBV5-4 and TRBJ2-2, reads ETGVTQSPTHLIKTRGQQVTLRCSSQSGHNTVSWYQQALGQGPQFIFQYYREEENGRGNFPPRFSGLQFPNYSSELNVNALELDDSALYLCASSEQYRGSTGELFFGEGSRLTVL.

The V call is TRBV7-9, the J call TRBJ1-2, with 8 bases aligning to TRBD1. J lost 6 bases, V lost 0 bases, and 6 bases had no gene match. Germline assignment: CDR1 SEHNR and CDR2 FQNEAQ (reference sequence). This CDR3 comprises 15 residues. The CDR3 loop reads CASSLALSDRDGYTF. The CDR3 region has the DNA TGTGCCAGCAGCTTAGCGTTATCGGACAGGGATGGCTACACCTTC.

V is TRBV28 and J is TRBJ1-1; TRBD1 might be the D (5 bases). CDR1 is MDHEN and CDR2 is SYDVKM in the germline V gene. V lost 10 bases to trimming and J lost 4 bases, with 25 bases between them. The CDR3 is made up of 16 amino acids. In DNA form, the CDR3 reads TGTGCCATCCTACCCGTCCATTTTCGGGGGAGCACTGAAGCTTTCTTT. Translation: CAILPVHFRGSTEAFF.

The genes are TRBV14 and TRBJ1-2, with 7 bases identical to TRBD1. Germline loops: CDR1 SGHDN, CDR2 FVKESK. Trimming removed 1 base from V and 4 bases from J; junction bases left unmatched: 9. This CDR3 is built from 16 residues. CDR3 region: CASSQAGGGDFYGYTF. Here the CDR3 DNA reads TGTGCCAGCAGCCAAGCGGGAGGGGGCGACTTCTATGGCTACACCTTC. The full variable domain, rest sourced from reference TRBV14 and TRBJ1-2, is EAGVTQFPSHSVIEKGQTVTLRCDPISGHDNLYWYRRVMGKEIKFLLHFVKESKQDESGMPNNRFLAERTGGTYSTLKVQPAELEDSGVYFCASSQAGGGDFYGYTFGSGTRLTVV.

This clone appeared once. The chain employs TRBV5-1 and TRBJ2-1; D possibly corresponds to TRBD1 (6 bases). The V gene's germline CDR1 is SGHRS and CDR2 YFSETQ. The V and J ends lost 4 bases and 0 bases respectively, with 11 bases between them. The CDR3 extends over 15 amino acids. This chain's CDR3 is CASSLTGDSYNEQFF. The CDR3 region has the DNA TGCGCCAGCAGCCTGACAGGAGACTCCTACAATGAGCAGTTCTTC.

This clone was counted only a few times. The rearrangement joins TRBV10-3 to TRBJ2-7, with TRBD2 as a possible D gene (6 bases). The CDR3 is 16 residues long. CDR1 and CDR2 from the germline V gene are ENHRY and SYGVKD. The V gene lost 5 bases and the J gene lost 1 base, with 18 bases spanning the gap. The CDR3 DNA reads as TGTGCCATCAGTACTCGGAGGGCAGACCCATCCTACGAGCAGTACTTC. It encodes CAISTRRADPSYEQYF.